Only a few counts were recorded for the clone carrying this TCR beta chain. The entry originates in a study of beta chain features in type 1 diabetes. TCRB transcripts that were expressed got sequenced, as all of the isolated RNA had been reverse transcribed. Using immunoSEQ multiplex PCR, the repertoire was profiled, and TCRdb retains in-frame clones only, with some absent. The sample holds under 800,000 clones, roughly a sixth seen once. The CDR3 loop spans 15 amino acids. V dropped 3 bases and J dropped 6 bases, with 15 bases sitting between them. Germline V gene sequence: CDR1 LNHDA, CDR2 SQIVND (reference sequence).

V is TRBV19 and J is TRBJ1-5; tentatively, D is TRBD1 (6 bases). Sequenced material: naive CD4+ T cells from blood. The TCR comes from a man between 18 and 35 years old in good health. CDR3 loop: CASSIPGARSQPQHF. The CDR3 coding sequence is TGTGCCAGTAGTATTCCGGGGGCTAGGAGTCAGCCCCAGCATTTT.